The 10 T cell receptor beta chains given below trace back to one sample, sequenced in a study of cytomegalovirus exposure and HLA in healthy donors. It was with 60 Vbeta and 13 Jbeta primers that the PCR ran. The data were produced by immunoSEQ multiplex PCR, yet TCRdb's version contains in-frame clones alone and is incomplete. The data show some 130,000 clones, just under 85% seen once. The sequencing sample was made of PBMCs. Receptors originate from a boy between 2 and 10 years old in good health and CMV-seronegative.

This chain links TRBV11-2 with TRBJ2-6, with D possibly matching TRBD1 (5 bases). The V end was cut by 0 bases, the J end by 1 base, with 16 bases between. The CDR3 loop spans 19 amino acids. CDR1 is SGHAT, CDR2 FQNNGV, per germline. The CDR3 region is CASSLEQGTLNSGANVLTF. Here the CDR3 DNA reads TGTGCCAGCAGCTTAGAGCAGGGAACGTTGAATTCTGGGGCCAACGTCCTGACTTTC.

The chain couples TRBV5-1 to TRBJ2-3; D is ambiguous. Germline V gene lookup returns CDR1 SGHRS and CDR2 YFSETQ. The CDR3 runs to 15 residues. The germline V and J ends were trimmed by 0 bases and 2 bases, with 10 bases remaining between them. CDR3 bases: TGCGCCAGCAGCTTGGCCTTGGCCATCACAGATACGCAGTATTTT. Translated, it gives CASSLALAITDTQYF.

The V call is TRBV30, the J call TRBJ1-4; a weak D match, TRBD1 (5 bases). This CDR3 contains 13 residues. CDR1 and CDR2 from the germline V gene are GTSNPN and SVGIG (reference sequence). Trimming took off 1 base at V and 8 bases at J, with 11 bases between the two ends. This CDR3 reads CAWSGQGWEKLFF. DNA for the CDR3: TGTGCCTGGAGTGGCCAGGGCTGGGAAAAACTGTTTTTT.

V usage is TRBV7-9 and J usage is TRBJ2-3; D perhaps matches TRBD2 (6 bases). From germline, CDR1 is SEHNR and CDR2 FQNEAQ (reference sequence). The CDR3 length is 14 residues. With 7 bases removed from V and 0 bases from J, the gap between germline ends came to 11 bases. CDR3 amino acids: CASIPGVSTDTQYF. In DNA, the CDR3 is TGTGCCAGCATCCCGGGAGTTAGCACAGATACGCAGTATTTT.

The chain recombines TRBV15 with TRBJ2-1; D might be TRBD2 (6 bases). Between the trimmed V and J ends, which lost 4 bases and 5 bases, there was a span of 21 bases. This CDR3 spans 17 amino acids. CDR1 is LNHNV and CDR2 is YYDKDF in the germline V gene (reference sequence). CDR3 DNA sequence: TGTGCCACCAGCATAACCAAGGGTGCGGGGCTGAACAATGAGCAGTTCTTC. Translation gives CATSITKGAGLNNEQFF.

The chain employs TRBV29-1 and TRBJ1-2; 10 bases match TRBD1. The length of the CDR3 is 17 residues. CDR1 and CDR2 (germline): SQVTM, ANQGSEA. V was clipped by 0 bases and J by 4 bases; unmatched bases: 11. The CDR3 here is CSVEDLGWDRGFYGYTF. The CDR3 nucleotides are TGCAGCGTTGAAGATCTGGGGTGGGACAGGGGCTTCTATGGCTACACCTTC.

The chain joins TRBV4-2 to TRBJ2-2; 9 nucleotides agree with TRBD2. V dropped 1 base and J dropped 6; count of bases not matched to a gene: 6. Germline CDR1 LGHNA, CDR2 YNFKEQ. The CDR3 consists of 16 residues. Here the CDR3 DNA reads TGTGCCAGCAGCCAAGCTCTAGCGGGGTATGCCGGGGAGCTGTTTTTT. This encodes CASSQALAGYAGELFF.

V usage is TRBV2 and J usage is TRBJ2-1; 7 bases fit TRBD2. V gave up 6 bases and J gave up 0 bases; unmatched junction bases: 11. There are 17 residues in the CDR3. Germline CDR1 and CDR2: SNHLY and FYNNEI. Written as DNA, the CDR3 is TGTGCCAGCAGCAGGGTGCGAGCGGGGAGCTCCTACAATGAGCAGTTCTTC. This codes for CASSRVRAGSSYNEQFF. Looking up the rest from reference TRBV2 and TRBJ2-1 gives the full variable domain: EPEVTQTPSHQVTQMGQEVILRCVPISNHLYFYWYRQILGQKVEFLVSFYNNEISEKSEIFDDQFSVERPDGSNFTLKIRSTKLEDSAMYFCASSRVRAGSSYNEQFFGPGTRLTVL.

V gene TRBV10-3 combines with J gene TRBJ1-1, with D tentatively TRBD1 (5 bases). V gave up 0 bases and J gave up 1 base, with 12 bases separating them. The CDR3 has 16 amino acids. Germline V lookup: CDR1 ENHRY, CDR2 SYGVKD. The chain's CDR3 is CAISESNGRENTEAFF. CDR3 bases: TGTGCCATCAGTGAGTCGAACGGCAGGGAGAACACTGAAGCTTTCTTT.

The chain uses TRBV12-5 and TRBJ2-7; weak D call: TRBD2 (7 bases). In germline, CDR1 is LGHNT, CDR2 FRNRAP. The V end was cut by 4 bases, the J end by 3 bases, with 10 bases between. This CDR3 comprises 13 residues. The CDR3 coding sequence is TGTGCTAGTGGTTGGGGGGGCCGCTACGAGCAGTACTTC. Its protein product is CASGWGGRYEQYF. Drawing the rest from reference TRBV12-5 and TRBJ2-7, the complete variable domain is DARVTQTPRHKVTEMGQEVTMRCQPILGHNTVFWYRQTMMQGLELLAYFRNRAPLDDSGMPKDRFSAEMPDATLATLKIQPSEPRDSAVYFCASGWGGRYEQYFGPGTRLTVT.